This T cell receptor beta chain stems from a study of beta chain features in type 1 diabetes. Looking at the study overall: Investigators examined approximately 110,000,000 sorted cells across all samples. Whole-study findings and limits: Insertion counts at VDJ junctions were lower in type 1 diabetes patients, who also showed more deletions there. Significant though moderate, a shortening of TCRB CDR3s appeared in all four CD4+ subsets of Type 1 diabetes patients.

With regard to this clone: Its specificity is unknown. Other nucleotide sequences from this sample produce the same CDR3.

TCRB transcripts that were expressed got sequenced, as all of the isolated RNA had been reverse transcribed. The method was immunoSEQ multiplex PCR; TCRdb's version includes in-frame clones alone and lacks a portion of them. The table records 450,000 to 550,000 clones, around 28% of them present only once. The CDR3 extends over 13 amino acids. Germline V gene lookup returns CDR1 LGHNA and CDR2 YSLEER. V was clipped by 1 base and J by 3 bases, with 7 bases between them. The sample consisted of naive CD4+ T cells from blood. The origin of this receptor is a man younger than 35 in good health. The chain has TRBV4-3 and TRBJ2-7; D not resolved. The CDR3 loop reads CASSQVVSYEQYF. Written as DNA, the CDR3 is TGCGCCAGCAGCCAAGTGGTCAGCTACGAGCAGTACTTC.